This T cell receptor beta chain was documented in a study of human T cells and chemical hapten exposure. The overall study: The patch tests put 0.01% DPC on the skin of the upper back and were read 6 days later.

Looked up from germline, CDR1 is SQVTM and CDR2 is ANQGSEA. The ends were cut back, 4 bases at V and 1 base at J, with 10 bases in the middle. This CDR3 comprises 13 residues. Study-level results: PT1 expanded TCR counts and patch test score were linked, and their correlation was positive. The donor cohort had alopecia, so its immune response may not match that of healthy people.

TCRdb processed the RACE reads anew with MiXCR; each CDR3 protein has one entry. The table lists 30,000 to 40,000 distinct CDR3 sequences, approximately 9.5% of them singletons. About this clonotype itself: The target antigen is unknown.

Time point described: patch test 3, about 24 weeks after DPC sensitization. Sample treatment: therapeutic diphenylcyclopropenone sensitization with weekly scalp DPC. From whole blood left unfractionated, total RNA was extracted. Each patch-test visit's blood sample preceded patch application. The sample was whole blood, taken in connection with sensitization to the hapten diphenylcyclopropenone (DPC). This sequence joins TRBV29-1 and TRBJ2-5, with D possibly being TRBD1 (5 bases). The TCR originated in a man in his fifties with alopecia areata. Some clones in this sample may be carry-over from other donors' samples. The CDR3 spells CSVARTFQETQYF. The CDR3 region has the DNA TGCAGCGTTGCCAGGACATTCCAAGAGACCCAGTACTTC.